The clone carrying this T cell receptor (beta chain) was seen many times. As yet, its antigen is unknown. The data were taken from a study of CD8 T cells in ankylosing spondylitis. CDR1 is LGHNA and CDR2 is YSLEER in the germline V gene. CDR3 size: 15 residues. V shed 4 bases, J shed 8 bases, and the junction held 7 bases outside the gene matches. Findings and caveats of the study: Disease-linked clones were reportedly significantly enriched in matched ankylosing spondylitis synovial fluid.

The TCR beta libraries were generated through quantitative 5'-RACE incorporating molecular barcodes. TCRdb redid the calling of the 5' RACE reads with MiXCR, one entry per CDR3 protein. Seen here are around 230,000 distinct CDR3 sequences, around 8% observed once, and the top ten hold approximately 5%. Material for sequencing was blood, either unsorted or a sorted T cell fraction (not recorded which). The chain joins TRBV4-3 to TRBJ2-3; 12 bases align to TRBD2. The sequence derives from a female donor with ankylosing spondylitis or in good health (not recorded which). The CDR3 nucleotides read TGCGCCAGCAGCCTTGAGACTAGCGGGAGTGCTACGCAGTATTTT. Translation: CASSLETSGSATQYF.